The 23 T cell receptor beta chains reported below all come from one sample, sequenced in a study of T cell repertoires in cytomegalovirus infection. TCRdb reanalysed the reads using MiXCR and keeps one entry per CDR3 protein. The sample gives approximately 83,000 distinct CDR3 sequences, 24% of which show up once; roughly 50% is in the top ten. Their specific antigens are unknown. Sequencing was performed on CD8+ T cells from cultured PBMCs, taken from culture after CMV antigen stimulation. The receptors come from a human donor in good health (CMV status not recorded). Some clones in this sample may be carry-over from other donors' samples.

This clonotype was seen a few times. The CDR3 loop is CASSAGGGSGSKNIQYF. CDR3 in DNA: TGTGCCAGCAGCGCAGGCGGGGGCAGCGGTTCCAAAAACATTCAGTACTTC. The genes are TRBV9 and TRBJ2-4; D is perhaps TRBD2 (7 bases). Looked up from germline, CDR1 is SGDLS and CDR2 is YYNGEE. This CDR3 region has 17 residues. V gave up 3 bases and J gave up 2 bases, with 18 bases separating them.

This clonotype was seen at least ten times. The rearrangement joins TRBV6-1 to TRBJ2-7; 7 bases are a match to TRBD2. Germline V gives CDR1 MNHNS, CDR2 SASEGT. The V gene end was trimmed by 5 bases and the J gene end by 0 bases; junction bases not matched to a gene: 4. This CDR3 has 14 amino acids. Written as DNA, the CDR3 is TGTGCCAGCAGTCAAAGCGGGGACTCCTACGAGCAGTACTTC. Amino acids: CASSQSGDSYEQYF.

This chain uses TRBV9 with TRBJ2-3; 11 bases agree with TRBD2. Per the germline V gene, CDR1 is SGDLS and CDR2 is YYNGEE. The V and J ends lost 0 bases and 6 bases, in that order; junction bases with no gene match: 6. This CDR3 comprises 16 residues. CDR3 sequence reads: CASSVEGASGRDTQYF. Written as DNA, the CDR3 is TGTGCCAGCAGCGTAGAAGGTGCTAGCGGGAGGGATACGCAGTATTTT.

The genes are TRBV15 and TRBJ1-2; no reliable D call. CDR1 and CDR2 (germline): LNHNV, YYDKDF (reference sequence). Trimming left V 0 bases short and J 3 bases short, with 8 bases between. The CDR3 runs 14 residues. The chain's CDR3 is CATSRDLADYGYTF. Written as DNA, the CDR3 is TGTGCCACCAGCAGAGATCTCGCAGACTATGGCTACACCTTC.

Comment on this clonotype: A clone one base away is much larger, so this may be a read error. This chain connects TRBV7-4 to TRBJ1-1; 8 bases are shared with TRBD1. Germline V CDR1 and CDR2: SGHVT, SQSDAQ. This CDR3 spans 15 amino acids. The CDR3 loop is CAGSLAQGARTEAFF. The CDR3 nucleotides are TGTGCCGGCAGCTTAGCTCAGGGGGCAAGGACTGAAGCTTTCTTT.

This clonotype came up many times. The chain uses TRBV4-1 and TRBJ2-7; 9 bases agree with TRBD1. The CDR3 totals 15 residues. CDR1 and CDR2 (germline): MGHRA, YSYEKL. With 4 bases clipped from V and 6 bases from J, the junction kept 10 bases outside the gene matches. CDR3 amino acids: CASSLSLTGGGEQYF. The CDR3 nucleotides are TGCGCCAGCAGCCTTTCGCTTACAGGGGGCGGCGAGCAGTACTTC.

This clonotype was picked up a small number of times. V usage is TRBV15 and J usage is TRBJ2-3; unclear D gene. Looked up from germline, CDR1 is LNHNV and CDR2 is YYDKDF (reference sequence). Between the trimmed V and J ends, which lost 1 base and 1 base, there was a span of 3 bases. This CDR3 is 13 amino acids long. This chain's CDR3 is CATSRAGTDTQYF. The CDR3 nucleotides are TGTGCCACCAGCAGAGCGGGCACAGATACGCAGTATTTT.

This clonotype was observed many times. This chain uses TRBV5-4 with TRBJ1-1; TRBD1 aligns across 8 bases. V was pared by 3 bases and J by 6 bases, with 16 bases of the junction left unmatched. CDR1 and CDR2 (germline): SGHNT, YYREEE (reference sequence). This CDR3 comprises 17 residues. Here the CDR3 DNA reads TGTGCCAGCAGCTCTAGAGGCGCAGGGGGCGCAAAGGCTGAAGCTTTCTTT. Translated: CASSSRGAGGAKAEAFF.

This chain joins TRBV19 and TRBJ2-5; D is undetermined. Germline CDR1 reads LNHDA; CDR2 reads SQIVND (reference sequence). V dropped 4 bases and J dropped 4 bases, with 13 bases sitting between them. The CDR3 loop spans 14 amino acids. The CDR3: CASSTLSNTETQYF. For the CDR3, the DNA is TGTGCCAGTAGTACTTTGTCAAACACAGAGACCCAGTACTTC.

V and J are TRBV6-6 and TRBJ2-7; TRBD1 matches 8 bases. This CDR3 contains 14 residues. Losses at the gene ends were 2 bases for V and 6 bases for J; bases not matched to a gene: 6. Germline V gene lookup returns CDR1 MNHNY and CDR2 SVGAGI (reference sequence). CDR3 sequence: CASSYGQGNREQYF. DNA of the CDR3: TGTGCCAGCAGTTACGGACAGGGAAACCGCGAGCAGTACTTC.

This clonotype appeared a few times. V and J are TRBV2 and TRBJ2-7, with 7 bases identical to TRBD2. The CDR3 loop spans 15 amino acids. The V segment lost 10 bases and the J segment 3 bases; nucleotides outside the gene matches: 15. Germline CDR1 SNHLY, CDR2 FYNNEI. The CDR3 DNA is TGTGCCACCCTTCCGGCGGGGGTTGGGTTCTACGAGCAGTACTTC. Amino acids: CATLPAGVGFYEQYF.

This clonotype was detected only a few times. The chain has TRBV27 and TRBJ2-7; possible D gene TRBD2, 7 bases. The V and J ends lost 3 bases and 4 bases respectively, with 13 bases between them. This CDR3 contains 14 residues. The germline V gene encodes CDR1 MNHEY and CDR2 SMNVEV (reference sequence). In DNA, the CDR3 is TGTGCCAGCAGTTTGGGGGGGCCTTGGTACGAGCAGTACTTC. Amino acid sequence: CASSLGGPWYEQYF.

The chain combines TRBV6-2 or TRBV6-3 with TRBJ2-6; perhaps TRBD1 as D (5 bases). Germline CDR1 is MNHEY and CDR2 is SVGEGT. Trimming shortened V by 6 bases and J by 7 bases, and 7 bases separated the two germline ends. The length of the CDR3 is 12 residues. The DNA of the CDR3 is TGTGCCAGCAGAGGGGCCGCCAACGTCCTGACTTTC. Translation: CASRGAANVLTF.

This clonotype was seen more than once but under ten times. The V call is TRBV27, the J call TRBJ1-1, with a possible D match to TRBD1 (6 bases). V was pared by 2 bases and J by 6 bases, with 13 bases between. This CDR3 spans 14 amino acids. Germline V CDR1 and CDR2: MNHEY, SMNVEV (reference sequence). CDR3 region: CASSLTWQGPEAFF. CDR3 DNA sequence: TGTGCCAGCAGTTTAACGTGGCAGGGGCCTGAAGCTTTCTTT.

Only a few counts were recorded for this clonotype. V is TRBV7-9 and J is TRBJ2-7; possibly TRBD1 for D (5 bases). This CDR3 region has 12 residues. Trimming removed 2 bases from V and 4 bases from J, with 6 bases in between. CDR1 is SEHNR and CDR2 is FQNEAQ in the germline V gene (reference sequence). CDR3 DNA: TGTGCCAGCAGCTTACAGGGTTACGAGCAGTACTTC. It yields the protein CASSLQGYEQYF. Full variable domain (outside the CDR3, taken from reference TRBV7-9 and TRBJ2-7): DTGVSQNPRHKITKRGQNVTFRCDPISEHNRLYWYRQTLGQGPEFLTYFQNEAQLEKSRLLSDRFSAERPKGSFSTLEIQRTEQGDSAMYLCASSLQGYEQYFGPGTRLTVT.

The V and J genes are TRBV4-1 and TRBJ2-1; D gene uncertain. CDR1 and CDR2 from the germline V gene are MGHRA and YSYEKL. V lost 1 base, J lost 6 bases, and 7 bases lay in between. The CDR3 is 13 amino acids. The CDR3 coding sequence is TGCGCCAGCAGCCAAGCCCCTATCAATGAGCAGTTCTTC. It yields the protein CASSQAPINEQFF.

In regard to this clonotype: At one end, the junction sequence differs from germline, possibly due to a read error. The gene calls are TRBV6-4 and TRBJ1-1, with 8 bases fitting TRBD1. The CDR3 covers 12 residues. Per the germline V gene, CDR1 is MRHNA and CDR2 is SNTAGT. This CDR3 reads CTSSTGGTEAFF. CDR3 nucleotide sequence: TGTACCAGCAGCACAGGGGGCACTGAAGCTTTCTTT.

This clonotype was recorded many times. The chain uses TRBV4-3 and TRBJ1-1; D is perhaps TRBD1 (6 bases). This CDR3 is built from 12 residues. The V and J ends lost 5 bases and 10 bases respectively, with 14 bases between them. CDR1 is LGHNA and CDR2 is YSLEER in the germline V gene. This CDR3 reads CASSYGTNGAFF. The CDR3 region has the DNA TGCGCCAGCAGCTATGGGACAAACGGAGCTTTCTTT.

The chain is built from TRBV19 and TRBJ2-2; the D gene is possibly TRBD2 (5 bases). The CDR3 is made up of 13 amino acids. The germline CDR1 and CDR2 sequences are LNHDA and SQIVND (reference sequence). With 7 bases removed from V and 2 bases from J, the gap between germline ends came to 8 bases. CDR3 DNA: TGTGCCAGTATTGAGGGTAACACCGGGGAGCTGTTTTTT. Translation: CASIEGNTGELFF.

This clonotype was counted a few times. The chain employs TRBV12-3 or TRBV12-4 and TRBJ1-1; a possible D gene is TRBD1 (6 bases). V gave up 7 bases and J gave up 11 bases, with 20 bases separating them. This CDR3 is built from 13 residues. The CDR3 bases are TGTGCCAGCACCCTAGGGAGGTCTCAGGGGGCTTTCTTT. This codes for CASTLGRSQGAFF.

The CDR3 DNA reads as TGTGCCACCAGCAGAGGGACAGGGGGTCTTATGAACTATGGCTACACCTTC. It yields the protein CATSRGTGGLMNYGYTF. The chain uses TRBV15 and TRBJ1-2, with TRBD1 identical over 10 bases. CDR1 LNHNV and CDR2 YYDKDF come from the germline V gene (reference sequence). CDR3 length: 17 residues. V was clipped by 1 base and J by 2 bases; unmatched bases: 7.

The J gene is TRBJ1-2, the V gene TRBV29-1; the D is unclear. This CDR3 region has 11 residues. V lost 4 bases and J 0 bases, leaving 3 bases between the germline ends. Germline values: CDR1 SQVTM, CDR2 ANQGSEA. The CDR3 coding sequence is TGCAGCGTTGTGTCTAACTATGGCTACACCTTC. Amino acid sequence: CSVVSNYGYTF. The full variable domain, completed using reference TRBV29-1 and TRBJ1-2, is SAVISQKPSRDICQRGTSLTIQCQVDSQVTMMFWYRQQPGQSLTLIATANQGSEATYESGFVIDKFPISRPNLTFSTLTVSNMSPEDSSIYLCSVVSNYGYTFGSGTRLTVV.

This clonotype has ten or more counts. V and J are TRBV7-9 and TRBJ1-1; D may be TRBD1 (6 bases). Per germline, CDR1 SEHNR and CDR2 FQNEAQ (reference sequence). Trimming left V 5 bases short and J 1 base short, with 11 bases between. This CDR3 spans 14 amino acids. CDR3: CASSLGQTNTEAFF. The CDR3, as DNA: TGTGCCAGCAGCCTAGGACAGACGAACACTGAAGCTTTCTTT.